This T cell receptor (beta chain) was identified in a study of cytomegalovirus exposure and HLA in healthy donors. A remark on this clone: As yet, its antigen is unknown.

Trimming removed 4 bases from V and 5 bases from J, with 14 bases in between. The CDR3 covers 14 residues. Germline values: CDR1 SEHNR, CDR2 FQNEAQ (reference sequence). General study findings and limits: Specificity for CMV antigens was confirmed in vitro for a few of the CMV-associated chains.

A multiplex PCR was run with 60 Vbeta primers and 13 Jbeta primers. The authors' processing: In a later analysis, around 10 million of approximately 80 million unique beta chains occurred in at least two donors. Generated by immunoSEQ multiplex PCR, the TCRdb table keeps only in-frame clones and is missing some. Clone size and the V and J calls come from that table; the DNA yielded D and trimming. The table for this sample gives about 200,000 clones. The clonotype comes from a boy younger than 18 in good health and CMV-seronegative. The chain employs TRBV7-9 and TRBJ1-1; D unresolved. The specimen was PBMCs. CDR3 DNA: TGTGCCAGCAGCTCCGCTGGAGGGCTGACTGAAGCTTTCTTT. Its protein is CASSSAGGLTEAFF.